Each of the 27 T cell receptor beta chains below was sequenced from the same sample in a study of early T cells in non-severe SARS-CoV-2 infection. TCRdb re-analysed the 5' RACE reads in MiXCR, keeping a single row per CDR3 protein. The sample has approximately 35,000 distinct CDR3 sequences, around 7% seen once. Specimen: whole blood. The receptors here all came from an adult who was a healthcare worker with PCR-confirmed SARS-CoV-2 infection or an uninfected control (not recorded which).

This clonotype occurred a few times. This chain joins TRBV29-1 and TRBJ2-5; 14 nucleotides line up with TRBD2. Germline CDR1 is SQVTM and CDR2 is ANQGSEA. The CDR3 runs 14 residues. V trimming: 7 bases; J trimming: 4 bases; junction bases outside the gene matches: 5. The CDR3 reads CSAGTSGGVETQYF. The DNA for the CDR3 is TGCAGCGCCGGGACTAGCGGGGGAGTAGAGACCCAGTACTTC. The full variable domain, its missing parts supplied by reference TRBV29-1 and TRBJ2-5, is SAVISQKPSRDICQRGTSLTIQCQVDSQVTMMFWYRQQPGQSLTLIATANQGSEATYESGFVIDKFPISRPNLTFSTLTVSNMSPEDSSIYLCSAGTSGGVETQYFGPGTRLLVL.

Remarks on this clonotype: A much larger clone lies one base from this, so it may be a read error. This chain connects TRBV7-8 to TRBJ2-7, with D perhaps being TRBD1 or TRBD2 (5 bases each). The CDR3 consists of 14 residues. The V gene's germline CDR1 is SGHVS and CDR2 FQNEAQ. CDR3 sequence: CVSSLVRGTDEQYF. The CDR3 DNA reads as TGTGTCAGCAGCTTAGTAAGAGGGACGGATGAGCAGTACTTC.

This clonotype was detected ten times or more. The gene calls are TRBV12-3 or TRBV12-4 and TRBJ2-7; D uncertain. V gave up 4 bases and J gave up 2 bases, with 12 bases separating them. The CDR3 runs 14 residues. The CDR3 reads CASSSDVFPYEQYF. CDR3 sequence (DNA): TGTGCCAGCAGTTCGGACGTCTTTCCCTACGAGCAGTACTTC.

Ten or more counts support this clonotype. V and J are TRBV5-1 and TRBJ1-1; the D is unclear. This CDR3 is built from 17 residues. With 4 bases removed from V and 0 bases from J, the gap between germline ends came to 19 bases. Germline V gene sequence: CDR1 SGHRS, CDR2 YFSETQ. The CDR3 sequence is CASSPISSWAVNTEAFF. The CDR3 DNA sequence: TGCGCCAGCAGCCCTATCTCGTCCTGGGCGGTGAACACTGAAGCTTTCTTT.

This clonotype has ten or more counts. The chain is built from TRBV10-3 and TRBJ2-2; TRBD1 or TRBD2 may be the D gene (5 bases each). Trimming took 0 bases from V and 2 from J, leaving 16 bases between them. Germline V gene sequence: CDR1 ENHRY, CDR2 SYGVKD. CDR3 size: 18 residues. The CDR3 DNA reads TGTGCCATCAGTGAGTCGTGGGGGAGAGGGCCTAACACCGGGGAGCTGTTTTTT. Protein product: CAISESWGRGPNTGELFF.

This clonotype was recorded many times. The chain links TRBV29-1 to TRBJ1-2; 7 bases map to TRBD1. This CDR3 is 13 amino acids long. Looked up from germline, CDR1 is SQVTM and CDR2 is ANQGSEA. V was clipped by 1 base and J by 4 bases; unmatched bases: 3. The CDR3: CSVEAGQIYGYTF. CDR3 DNA sequence: TGCAGCGTTGAAGCGGGACAGATCTATGGCTACACCTTC.

Ten or more counts support this clonotype. The rearrangement uses TRBV4-1 and TRBJ2-2; D gene unclear. V lost 0 bases, J lost 3 bases, and 14 bases lay in between. The CDR3 contains 17 residues. From germline, CDR1 is MGHRA and CDR2 YSYEKL. The CDR3 DNA reads as TGCGCCAGCAGCCAAGATATAGAACAGTACGACACCGGGGAGCTGTTTTTT. Translated: CASSQDIEQYDTGELFF.

This clonotype was counted once. The chain joins TRBV4-2 to TRBJ2-7; 11 nucleotides agree with TRBD2. The CDR3 runs to 15 residues. V was pared by 0 bases and J by 6 bases, with 4 bases of the junction left unmatched. Germline V gene data show CDR1 as LGHNA and CDR2 as YNFKEQ. The CDR3 DNA reads TGTGCCAGCAGCCAAGAACTAGCGGGAGTCAGCGAGCAGTACTTC. Translating it yields CASSQELAGVSEQYF.

This clonotype has a handful of counts. J is TRBJ2-3 and V is TRBV11-3; 7 bases are shared with TRBD1. V lost 1 base, J lost 3 bases, and 4 bases stayed unmatched. The CDR3 contains 15 residues. Germline loops: CDR1 SGHNT, CDR2 YENEEA. CDR3 coding DNA: TGTGCCAGCAGCTTAGGGCTCAGGGGGACAGATACGCAGTATTTT. It translates to CASSLGLRGTDTQYF.

This clonotype was detected ten times or more. J is TRBJ2-1 and V is TRBV3-1, with 7 bases fitting TRBD2. Trimming at V came to 5 bases and at J to 2 bases, leaving 9 bases not matched to a gene. CDR3 length: 16 amino acids. Germline V gives CDR1 LGHDT, CDR2 YNNKEL (reference sequence). The CDR3 loop is CASSSDTSETYNEQFF. The CDR3 DNA reads as TGTGCCAGCAGCTCAGACACTAGCGAAACCTACAATGAGCAGTTCTTC.

This sequence joins TRBV7-6 and TRBJ2-5; no clear D. In germline, CDR1 is SGHVS, CDR2 FNYEAQ. Trimming pared 4 bases from V and 4 bases from J, leaving 4 bases between. This CDR3 spans 11 amino acids. The CDR3 loop reads CASSSTETQYF. The CDR3 region has the DNA TGTGCCAGCAGCTCTACAGAGACCCAGTACTTC.

This clonotype was seen at least ten times. The chain joins TRBV30 to TRBJ2-3; maybe TRBD2 (8 bases). The CDR3 extends over 12 amino acids. V was cut by 4 bases and J by 9 bases, with 14 bases left in between. Germline V CDR1 and CDR2: GTSNPN, SVGIG (reference sequence). CDR3 region: CAWTGGGATQYF. In DNA form, the CDR3 reads TGTGCCTGGACGGGAGGGGGCGCGACGCAGTATTTT.

In this sample, this clonotype turned up many times. This rearrangement joins TRBV7-9 to TRBJ2-7; 7 bases are a match to TRBD1. The CDR3 spans 14 residues. Germline-derived CDR1 and CDR2 are SEHNR and FQNEAQ (reference sequence). With V trimmed by 3 bases and J by 2 bases, 4 bases remained unmatched. CDR3 amino acids: CASSFPGQTYEQYF. As DNA, the CDR3 is TGTGCCAGCAGCTTTCCGGGACAGACCTACGAGCAGTACTTC.

At least ten counts were recorded for this clonotype. The gene calls are TRBV5-1 and TRBJ2-7; no reliable D call. The CDR3 is 13 residues long. The ends were cut back, 0 bases at V and 3 bases at J, with 7 bases in the middle. The V gene's germline CDR1 is SGHRS and CDR2 YFSETQ. The CDR3 sequence is CASSLVLNYEQYF. DNA of the CDR3: TGCGCCAGCAGCTTGGTGTTGAACTACGAGCAGTACTTC.

There are a few counts of this clonotype. This CDR3 is CASSHRQVSYEQYF. The CDR3 DNA sequence: TGCGCCAGCAGCCACAGACAGGTTTCCTACGAGCAGTACTTC. The rearrangement joins TRBV4-1 to TRBJ2-7, with D perhaps TRBD1 (6 bases). The CDR3 length is 14 residues. CDR1 and CDR2 from the germline V gene are MGHRA and YSYEKL. Trimming cost V 3 bases and J 1 base, with 10 bases left between them.

V is TRBV11-2 and J is TRBJ2-3; a possible D gene is TRBD1 (5 bases). CDR1 and CDR2 (germline): SGHAT, FQNNGV. The length of the CDR3 is 12 residues. Trimming removed 5 bases from V and 6 bases from J, with 9 bases in between. The CDR3 nucleotides are TGTGCCAGCAGCCCACAGGTGGATACGCAGTATTTT. This sequence encodes CASSPQVDTQYF.

This clonotype was counted at least ten times. V and J are TRBV4-1 and TRBJ2-5, with D uncertain. Trimming pared 1 base from V and 3 bases from J, leaving 6 bases between. The CDR3 has 13 residues. Per germline, CDR1 MGHRA and CDR2 YSYEKL. CDR3 sequence: CASSQVVEETQYF. As DNA, the CDR3 is TGCGCCAGCAGCCAAGTGGTAGAAGAGACCCAGTACTTC.

This chain connects TRBV10-1 to TRBJ1-6; 8 bases are a match to TRBD1. This CDR3 has 12 residues. Germline lookup yields CDR1 WNHNN and CDR2 SYGVQD (reference sequence). Trimming cost V 10 bases and J 9 bases; bases outside gene matches: 5. The CDR3, as DNA: TGCGCCACCGGGACAGGTGGTTCACCCCTCCACTTT. As protein: CATGTGGSPLHF.

There are many counts of this clonotype. The chain is built from TRBV6-6 and TRBJ1-1, with a possible D match to TRBD1 (6 bases). This CDR3 comprises 14 residues. Looked up from germline, CDR1 is MNHNY and CDR2 is SVGAGI (reference sequence). V was trimmed by 5 bases and J by 2 bases, leaving 12 bases between them. The CDR3 bases are TGTGCCAGCAGTGCATTACAGGGAAACACTGAAGCTTTCTTT. It yields the protein CASSALQGNTEAFF.

The J gene is TRBJ2-7, the V gene TRBV6-6; 9 positions agree with TRBD1. Germline lookup yields CDR1 MNHNY and CDR2 SVGAGI (reference sequence). This CDR3 spans 14 amino acids. V lost 4 bases to trimming and J lost 4 bases; unmatched junction nucleotides: 5. The CDR3 DNA reads TGTGCCAGCAGTTCGGGACAGGGATTTTACGAGCAGTACTTC. Amino acids: CASSSGQGFYEQYF.

In this sample, this clonotype turned up many times. The chain carries TRBV10-3 and TRBJ1-1; D unresolved. CDR3 length: 13 residues. Trimming removed 2 bases from V and 6 bases from J, with 10 bases in between. Germline-derived CDR1 and CDR2 are ENHRY and SYGVKD. CDR3 nucleotides: TGTGCCATCAGTGAGGAAAACAGACCTGAAGCTTTCTTT. The encoded protein is CAISEENRPEAFF.

This clonotype was seen a few times. The rearrangement joins TRBV10-2 to TRBJ1-6; D is possibly TRBD1 (5 bases). Germline loops: CDR1 WSHSY, CDR2 SAAADI. The CDR3 length is 12 residues. V was pared by 5 bases and J by 8 bases, with 7 bases between. The CDR3 DNA reads TGCGCCAGCAGTAGGGGAGATTCACCCCTCCACTTT. It codes for CASSRGDSPLHF.

Ten or more counts support this clonotype. The chain carries TRBV11-2 and TRBJ1-2; a weak D match, TRBD1 (5 bases). The length of the CDR3 is 13 residues. Per germline, CDR1 SGHAT and CDR2 FQNNGV. The ends were cut back, 1 base at V and 6 bases at J, with 9 bases in the middle. CDR3: CASSLGGADGYTF. The CDR3 region has the DNA TGTGCCAGCAGCTTAGGCGGGGCCGATGGCTACACCTTC. The entire variable domain, with the rest obtained from reference TRBV11-2 and TRBJ1-2, is as follows: EAGVAQSPRYKIIEKRQSVAFWCNPISGHATLYWYQQILGQGPKLLIQFQNNGVVDDSQLPKDRFSAERLKGVDSTLKIQPAKLEDSAVYLCASSLGGADGYTFGSGTRLTVV.

This clonotype was observed many times. The chain joins TRBV5-6 to TRBJ2-7, with 7 bases matching TRBD1. The germline CDR1 and CDR2 sequences are SGHDT and YYEEEE. V was pared by 4 bases and J by 4 bases, with 17 bases of the junction left unmatched. This CDR3 is built from 17 residues. CDR3 sequence: CASSQGQPHLLGYEQYF. In DNA, the CDR3 is TGTGCCAGCAGCCAGGGACAGCCACACCTTTTGGGGTACGAGCAGTACTTC.

The rearrangement joins TRBV2 to TRBJ2-1, with 7 bases aligning to TRBD2. The V segment lost 1 base and the J segment 4 bases; nucleotides outside the gene matches: 4. From germline, CDR1 is SNHLY and CDR2 FYNNEI. The CDR3 runs 15 residues. The CDR3 here is CASSEDLAEYNEQFF. The DNA of the CDR3 is TGTGCCAGCAGTGAAGATCTAGCGGAGTACAATGAGCAGTTCTTC.

This clonotype was found a few times. This chain links TRBV28 with TRBJ1-3; D unresolved. The V gene's germline CDR1 is MDHEN and CDR2 SYDVKM. V gave up 7 bases and J gave up 3 bases, with 13 bases separating them. The CDR3 totals 14 residues. The CDR3 is CASNRGNGGNTIYF. In nucleotides, the CDR3 is TGTGCCAGCAATCGGGGAAATGGTGGAAACACCATATATTTT. The complete variable domain, with remaining parts taken from reference TRBV28 and TRBJ1-3, reads DVKVTQSSRYLVKRTGEKVFLECVQDMDHENMFWYRQDPGLGLRLIYFSYDVKMKEKGDIPEGYSVSREKKERFSLILESASTNQTSMYLCASNRGNGGNTIYFGEGSWLTVV.

By sample share, this clonotype is medium-sized. This chain links TRBV7-3 with TRBJ2-1, with 8 bases that match TRBD2. Losses at the gene ends were 3 bases for V and 0 bases for J; bases not matched to a gene: 1. The CDR3 totals 15 residues. Germline V gives CDR1 SGHTA, CDR2 FQGTGA. This chain's CDR3 is CASSLTSVSYNEQFF. CDR3 sequence (DNA): TGTGCCAGCAGCTTGACTAGCGTCTCCTACAATGAGCAGTTCTTC.